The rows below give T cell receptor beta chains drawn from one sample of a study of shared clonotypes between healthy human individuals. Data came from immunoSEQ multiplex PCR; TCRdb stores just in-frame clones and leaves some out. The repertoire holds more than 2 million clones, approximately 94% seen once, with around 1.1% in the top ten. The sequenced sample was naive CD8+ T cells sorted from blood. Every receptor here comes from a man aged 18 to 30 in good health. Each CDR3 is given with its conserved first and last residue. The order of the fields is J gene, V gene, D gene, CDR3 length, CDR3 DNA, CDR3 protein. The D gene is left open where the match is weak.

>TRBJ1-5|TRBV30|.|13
TGTGCCTGGAGTGTAGAGGGATATCAGCCCCAGCATTTT
CAWSVEGYQPQHF
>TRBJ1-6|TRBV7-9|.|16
TGTGCCAGCAGCCCCCCCCTAGAGGCCCTGGGATCACCCCTCCACTTT
CASSPPLEALGSPLHF
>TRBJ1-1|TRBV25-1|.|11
TGTGCCAGCAGTGAGGGTTTAAGGGATTTCTTT
CASSEGLRDFF
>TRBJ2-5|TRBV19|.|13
TGTGCCAGTAGTGGGGGCGGAGGGATGGGCCAGTACTTC
CASSGGGGMGQYF
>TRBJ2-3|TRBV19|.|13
TGTGCCAGAAGGACAGTAAGCACAGATACGCAGTATTTT
CARRTVSTDTQYF
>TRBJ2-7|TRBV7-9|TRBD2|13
TGTGCCAGCAGCCGGGGACTAATCTACGAGCAGTACTTC
CASSRGLIYEQYF
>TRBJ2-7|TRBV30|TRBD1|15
TGTGCCTGGAGACCCCTTGGACAGGTAACCTACGAGCAGTACTTC
CAWRPLGQVTYEQYF
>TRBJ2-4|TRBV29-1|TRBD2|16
TGCAGCGTTGTACTTAGACTAGCGGGAGAGGCTGACATTCAGTACTTC
CSVVLRLAGEADIQYF
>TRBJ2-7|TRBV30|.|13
TGTGCCTGGGGCGACGGGGCTGATTACGAGCAGTACTTC
CAWGDGADYEQYF
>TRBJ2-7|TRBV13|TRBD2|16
TGTGCCAGCAGCACCCCCGGGACTAGCGGCTCCTACGAGCAGTACTTC
CASSTPGTSGSYEQYF
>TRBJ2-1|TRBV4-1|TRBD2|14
TGCGCCAGCCGGTGGGCGGGAGGGGCGAATGAGCAGTTCTTC
CASRWAGGANEQFF
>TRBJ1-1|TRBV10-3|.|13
TGTGCCATCAGGCAGTACTTGAACACTGAAGCTTTCTTT
CAIRQYLNTEAFF
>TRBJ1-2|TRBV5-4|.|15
TGTGCCAGCAGCTTGATCGAGGCGAGTAACTATGGCTACACCTTC
CASSLIEASNYGYTF
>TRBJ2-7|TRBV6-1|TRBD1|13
TGTGCCATCCTCCGGGACAGCTCCTACGAGCAGTACTTC
CAILRDSSYEQYF
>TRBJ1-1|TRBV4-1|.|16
TGCGCCAGCACCGACACCTTAAGGGATCCCTTCGCTGAAGCTTTCTTT
CASTDTLRDPFAEAFF
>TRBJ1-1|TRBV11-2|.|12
TGTGCCAGCGAGTTCGGAGGGACTGAAGCTTTCTTT
CASEFGGTEAFF
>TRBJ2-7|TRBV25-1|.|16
TGTGCCAGCAGTGAATGGAGGCAGGGAAAAGGCTACGAGCAGTACTTC
CASSEWRQGKGYEQYF
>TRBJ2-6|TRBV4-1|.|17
TGCGCCAGCAGCCAAGAGTCCTCGCGGCGCGGGGCCAACGTCCTGACTTTC
CASSQESSRRGANVLTF
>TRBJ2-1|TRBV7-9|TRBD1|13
TGTGCCAGCAGCCCAGACAGGGACAATGAGCAGTTCTTC
CASSPDRDNEQFF
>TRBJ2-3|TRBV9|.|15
TGTGCCAGCAGCGTAATAGGGGGGATCGCAGATACGCAGTATTTT
CASSVIGGIADTQYF
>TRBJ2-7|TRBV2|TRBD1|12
TGTGCCAGCGGCTTGACAGGGACCGAGCAGTACTTC
CASGLTGTEQYF
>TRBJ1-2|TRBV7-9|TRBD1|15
TGTGCCAGCAGCGGCGGACAGGGGGGGAACTATGGCTACACCTTC
CASSGGQGGNYGYTF
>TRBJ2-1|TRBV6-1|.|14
TGTGCCAGCAGGGCGCTAGTAAATTGGAATGAGCAGTTCTTC
CASRALVNWNEQFF
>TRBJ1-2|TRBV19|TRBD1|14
TGTGCCAGTACCCGACAGGGGGTTAACTATGGCTACACCTTC
CASTRQGVNYGYTF
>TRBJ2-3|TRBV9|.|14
TGTGCCAGCAGCCTCTCAGGTAGCACAGATACGCAGTATTTT
CASSLSGSTDTQYF